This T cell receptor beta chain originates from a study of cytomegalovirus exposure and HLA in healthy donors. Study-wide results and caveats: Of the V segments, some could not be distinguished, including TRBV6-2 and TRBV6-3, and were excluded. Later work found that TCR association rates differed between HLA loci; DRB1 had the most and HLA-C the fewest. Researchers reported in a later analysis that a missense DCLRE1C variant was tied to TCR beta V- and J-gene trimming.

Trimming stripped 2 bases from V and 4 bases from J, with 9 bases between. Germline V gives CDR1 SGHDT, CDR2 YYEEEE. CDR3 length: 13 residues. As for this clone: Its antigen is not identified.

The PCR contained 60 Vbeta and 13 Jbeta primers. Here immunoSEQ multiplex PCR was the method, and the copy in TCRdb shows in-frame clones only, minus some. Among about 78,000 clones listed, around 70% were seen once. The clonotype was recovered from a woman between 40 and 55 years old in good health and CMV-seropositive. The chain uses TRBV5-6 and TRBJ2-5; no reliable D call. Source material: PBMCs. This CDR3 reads CASSFWHGETQYF. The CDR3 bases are TGTGCCAGCAGCTTTTGGCATGGAGAGACCCAGTACTTC. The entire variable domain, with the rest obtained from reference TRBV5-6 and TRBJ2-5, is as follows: DAGVTQSPTHLIKTRGQQVTLRCSPKSGHDTVSWYQQALGQGPQFIFQYYEEEERQRGNFPDRFSGHQFPNYSSELNVNALLLGDSALYLCASSFWHGETQYFGPGTRLLVL.